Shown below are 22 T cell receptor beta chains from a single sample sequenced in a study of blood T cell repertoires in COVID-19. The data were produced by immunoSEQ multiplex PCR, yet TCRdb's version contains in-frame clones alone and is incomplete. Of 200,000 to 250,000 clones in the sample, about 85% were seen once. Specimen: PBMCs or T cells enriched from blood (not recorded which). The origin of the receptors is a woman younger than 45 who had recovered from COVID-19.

CDR3 coding DNA: TGTGCCAGCAGTGAAAGTGCCAGGGAATTCGATGAGCAGTTCTTC. Its protein is CASSESAREFDEQFF. This rearrangement joins TRBV25-1 to TRBJ2-1; D possibly corresponds to TRBD1 (5 bases). Germline values: CDR1 MGHDK, CDR2 SYGVNS. This CDR3 is built from 15 residues. Deletions cut 2 bases from V and 8 bases from J, with 16 bases between.

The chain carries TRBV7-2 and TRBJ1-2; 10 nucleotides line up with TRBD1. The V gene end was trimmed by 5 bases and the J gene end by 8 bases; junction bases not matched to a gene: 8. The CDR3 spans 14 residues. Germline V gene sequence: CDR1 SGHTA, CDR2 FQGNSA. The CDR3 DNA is TGTGCCAGCAGCCCAGGGGGACAGGGGTTAGGCTACACCTTC. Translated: CASSPGGQGLGYTF. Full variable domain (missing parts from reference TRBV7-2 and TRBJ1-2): GAGVSQSPSNKVTEKGKDVELRCDPISGHTALYWYRQSLGQGLEFLIYFQGNSAPDKSGLPSDRFSAERTGGSVSTLTIQRTQQEDSAVYLCASSPGGQGLGYTFGSGTRLTVV.

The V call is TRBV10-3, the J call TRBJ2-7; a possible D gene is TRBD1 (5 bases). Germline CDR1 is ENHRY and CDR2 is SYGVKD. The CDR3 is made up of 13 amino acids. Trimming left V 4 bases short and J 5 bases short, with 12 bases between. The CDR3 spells CAISAQGFDEQYF. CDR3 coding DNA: TGTGCCATCAGTGCCCAGGGTTTCGACGAGCAGTACTTC.

DNA of the CDR3: TGTGCCAGCAGCCGCCTTAGGAGCAGGGGGCTCGACACCATATATTTT. Translation gives CASSRLRSRGLDTIYF. The chain uses TRBV3-1 (or the pseudogene TRBV3-2) and TRBJ1-3; 8 bases fit TRBD1. Germline loops: CDR1 LGHDT, CDR2 YNNKEL (reference sequence). The J segment lost 8 bases and the V segment lost 4 bases, leaving 13 bases of the junction unmatched. CDR3 length equals 16 residues.

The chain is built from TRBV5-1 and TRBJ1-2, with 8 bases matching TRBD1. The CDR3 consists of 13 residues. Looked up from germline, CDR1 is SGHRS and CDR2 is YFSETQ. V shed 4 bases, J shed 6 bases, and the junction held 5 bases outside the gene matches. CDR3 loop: CASSGSTGDGYTF. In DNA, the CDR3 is TGCGCCAGCAGCGGGTCGACAGGGGATGGCTACACCTTC.

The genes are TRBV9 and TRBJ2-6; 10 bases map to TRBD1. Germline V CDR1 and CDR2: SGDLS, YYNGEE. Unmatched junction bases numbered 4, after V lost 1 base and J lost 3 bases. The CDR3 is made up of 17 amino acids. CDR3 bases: TGTGCCAGCAGCGTAATGACAGGGGGCCTTGGGGCCAACGTCCTGACTTTC. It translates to CASSVMTGGLGANVLTF.

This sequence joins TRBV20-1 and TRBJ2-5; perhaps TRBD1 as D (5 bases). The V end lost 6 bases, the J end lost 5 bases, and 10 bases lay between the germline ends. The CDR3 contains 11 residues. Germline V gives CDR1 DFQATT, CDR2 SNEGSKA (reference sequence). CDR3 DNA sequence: TGCAGTGCCGACCCAGGGGAGACCCAGTACTTC. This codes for CSADPGETQYF.

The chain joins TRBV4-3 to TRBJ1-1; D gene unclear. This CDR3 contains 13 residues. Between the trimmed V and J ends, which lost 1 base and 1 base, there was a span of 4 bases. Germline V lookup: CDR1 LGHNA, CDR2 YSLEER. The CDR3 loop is CASSQGRNTEAFF. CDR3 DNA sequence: TGCGCCAGCAGCCAAGGCAGGAACACTGAAGCTTTCTTT.

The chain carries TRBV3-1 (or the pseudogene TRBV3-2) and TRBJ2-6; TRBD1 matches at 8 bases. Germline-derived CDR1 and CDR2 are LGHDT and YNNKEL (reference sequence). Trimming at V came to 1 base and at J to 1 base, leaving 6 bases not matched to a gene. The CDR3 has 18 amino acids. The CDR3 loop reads CASSQGTGSTSGANVLTF. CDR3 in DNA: TGTGCCAGCAGCCAAGGGACAGGGTCCACATCTGGGGCCAACGTCCTGACTTTC.

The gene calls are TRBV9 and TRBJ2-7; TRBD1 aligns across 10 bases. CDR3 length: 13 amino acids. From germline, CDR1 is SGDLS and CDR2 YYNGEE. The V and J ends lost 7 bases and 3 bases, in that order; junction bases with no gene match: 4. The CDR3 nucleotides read TGTGCCAGCGGACAGGGGGACGACTACGAGCAGTACTTC. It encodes CASGQGDDYEQYF.

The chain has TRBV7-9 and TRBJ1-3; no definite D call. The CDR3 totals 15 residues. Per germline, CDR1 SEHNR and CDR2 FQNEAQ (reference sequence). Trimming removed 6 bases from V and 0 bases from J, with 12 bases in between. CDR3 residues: CASSLIGVSGNTIYF. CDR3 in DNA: TGTGCCAGCAGTTTAATTGGAGTCTCTGGAAACACCATATATTTT. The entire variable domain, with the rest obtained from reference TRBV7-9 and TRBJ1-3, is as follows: DTGVSQNPRHKITKRGQNVTFRCDPISEHNRLYWYRQTLGQGPEFLTYFQNEAQLEKSRLLSDRFSAERPKGSFSTLEIQRTEQGDSAMYLCASSLIGVSGNTIYFGEGSWLTVV.

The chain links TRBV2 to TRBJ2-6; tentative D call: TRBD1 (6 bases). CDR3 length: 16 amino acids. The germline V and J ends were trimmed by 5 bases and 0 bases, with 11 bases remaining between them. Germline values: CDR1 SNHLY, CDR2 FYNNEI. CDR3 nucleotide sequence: TGTGCCAGCAGTCGGTCAGGGGCCTCTGGGGCCAACGTCCTGACTTTC. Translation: CASSRSGASGANVLTF. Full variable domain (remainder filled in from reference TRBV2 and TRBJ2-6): EPEVTQTPSHQVTQMGQEVILRCVPISNHLYFYWYRQILGQKVEFLVSFYNNEISEKSEIFDDQFSVERPDGSNFTLKIRSTKLEDSAMYFCASSRSGASGANVLTFGAGSRLTVL.

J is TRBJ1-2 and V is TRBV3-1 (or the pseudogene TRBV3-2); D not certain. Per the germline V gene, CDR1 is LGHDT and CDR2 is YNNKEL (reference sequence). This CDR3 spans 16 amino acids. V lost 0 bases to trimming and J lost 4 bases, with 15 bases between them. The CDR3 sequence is CASSQDGNSPGYGYTF. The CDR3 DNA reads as TGTGCCAGCAGCCAAGATGGAAACAGTCCCGGCTATGGCTACACCTTC.

CDR3 DNA sequence: TGTGCCAGCAGCTTGAGCCGCCTGAACACTGAAGCTTTCTTT. Amino acid sequence: CASSLSRLNTEAFF. The V and J genes are TRBV5-4 and TRBJ1-1; unclear D gene. V was shortened by 1 base and J by 0 bases, with 7 bases between the two germline ends. CDR3 length: 14 residues. Germline CDR1 and CDR2: SGHNT and YYREEE (reference sequence).

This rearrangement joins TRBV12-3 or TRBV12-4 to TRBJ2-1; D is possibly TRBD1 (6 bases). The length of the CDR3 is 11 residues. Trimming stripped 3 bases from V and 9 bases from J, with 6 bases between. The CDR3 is CASSFRGEQFF. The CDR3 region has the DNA TGTGCCAGCAGTTTCAGGGGTGAGCAGTTCTTC.

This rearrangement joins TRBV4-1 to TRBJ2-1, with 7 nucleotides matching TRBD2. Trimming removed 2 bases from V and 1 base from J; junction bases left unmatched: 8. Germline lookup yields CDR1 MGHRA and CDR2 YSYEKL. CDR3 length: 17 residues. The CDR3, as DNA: TGCGCCAGCAGCCAACCACGTGGGGGGGGGTCCTACAATGAGCAGTTCTTC. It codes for CASSQPRGGGSYNEQFF.

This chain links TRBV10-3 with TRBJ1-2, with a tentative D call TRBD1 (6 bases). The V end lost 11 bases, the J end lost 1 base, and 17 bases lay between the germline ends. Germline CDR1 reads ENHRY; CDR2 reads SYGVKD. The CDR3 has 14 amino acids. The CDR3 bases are TGTGCCGCTAGGACAGCGGGGGGTAACTATGGCTACACCTTC. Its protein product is CAARTAGGNYGYTF.

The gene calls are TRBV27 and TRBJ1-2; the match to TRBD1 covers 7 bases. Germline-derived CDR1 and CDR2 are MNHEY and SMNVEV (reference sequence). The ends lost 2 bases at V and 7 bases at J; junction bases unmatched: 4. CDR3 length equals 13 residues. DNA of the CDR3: TGTGCCAGCAGTTTAAGCCAGGGGGGTGGCTACACCTTC. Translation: CASSLSQGGGYTF.

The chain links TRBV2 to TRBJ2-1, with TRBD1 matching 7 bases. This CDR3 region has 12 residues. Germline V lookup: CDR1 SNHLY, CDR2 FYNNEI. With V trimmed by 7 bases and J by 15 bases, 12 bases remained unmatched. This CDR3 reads CASTGQVPSLFF. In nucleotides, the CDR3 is TGTGCCAGCACTGGACAGGTCCCCTCTTTGTTCTTC.

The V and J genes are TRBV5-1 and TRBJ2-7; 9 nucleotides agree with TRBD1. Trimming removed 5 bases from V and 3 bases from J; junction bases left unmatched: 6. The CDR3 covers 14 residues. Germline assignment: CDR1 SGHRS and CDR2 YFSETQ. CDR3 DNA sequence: TGCGCCAGCAGATCCGGGACAGGGATCTACGAGCAGTACTTC. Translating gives CASRSGTGIYEQYF. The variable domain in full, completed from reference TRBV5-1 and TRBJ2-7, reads KAGVTQTPRYLIKTRGQQVTLSCSPISGHRSVSWYQQTPGQGLQFLFEYFSETQRNKGNFPGRFSGRQFSNSRSEMNVSTLELGDSALYLCASRSGTGIYEQYFGPGTRLTVT.

CDR3 in amino acids: CASSRPGMGNTIYF. The CDR3 region has the DNA TGTGCCAGCAGCAGACCGGGGATGGGAAACACCATATATTTT. V gene TRBV7-2 combines with J gene TRBJ1-3, with unresolved D. Between the trimmed V and J ends, which lost 5 bases and 4 bases, there was a span of 12 bases. Germline lookup yields CDR1 SGHTA and CDR2 FQGNSA. This CDR3 comprises 14 residues.

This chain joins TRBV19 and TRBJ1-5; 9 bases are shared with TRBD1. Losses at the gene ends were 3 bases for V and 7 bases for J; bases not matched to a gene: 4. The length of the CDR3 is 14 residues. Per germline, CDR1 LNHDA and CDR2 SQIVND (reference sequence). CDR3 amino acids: CASSIGQGRQPQHF. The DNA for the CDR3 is TGTGCCAGTAGTATCGGACAGGGGCGGCAGCCCCAGCATTTT.